The source of this T cell receptor beta chain is a study of early stage breast cancer tumors (TCRdb year 2017). About the investigation overall: Of the approximately 16 invasive breast tumors, about a dozen were found to be estrogen receptor-positive, progesterone receptor-positive and HER2-negative. Of the roughly 12 ER+/PR+/HER2- tumors, eight were classified as invasive ductal carcinomas and four as invasive lobular carcinomas. Across all samples, 2,651,842 templates representing 1,097,674 unique clonotypes were detected. On average, each sample got 9 to 10-fold read coverage. On the study overall, not on this receptor specifically: Chain pairing and functional markers such as CD4, CD8 and FOXP3 were not captured by bulk genomic DNA sequencing of unsorted cells. Compared with adjacent normal breast tissue, tumors had higher clonality and roughly 2.5-fold greater T cell density. Repertoires from blood and normal breast were more alike than repertoires from blood and tumor, and in about 90% of the 16 patients, comparing each tissue with blood separated tumor from normal. Because the cohort was small, analysis by tumor subtype was not possible. Enriched TCRB sequences shared across patients were mostly commonly generated sequences, unlikely to play an important role in the tumor microenvironment.

Each sample was amplified as two independent genomic DNA replicates: about 0.54 ug for blood and roughly 1.5 ug for tumor or normal breast. Following the manufacturer's instructions, the ImmunoSeq Intro kit was used to carry out TCRB sequencing on genomic DNA. The multiplex PCR ran for about 31 cycles using proprietary primers and spike-in control sequences for absolute quantification. Single-end 150-bp reads were used to sequence an 87-bp fragment covering the CDR3 and the flanking V and J genes. Each lane of an Illumina MiSeq running version 3.0 chemistry carried seven multiplexed samples, with two replicates apiece. In the paper's pipeline: The vendor's proprietary pipeline handled the raw data processing, merging both replicates into a single result for each sample. A clonotype was defined as productive rearrangements that share the same V-gene family, CDR3 amino acid sequence and J-gene segment. Clonality was calculated as 1 minus the normalized Shannon entropy (Pielou evenness) of TCRB abundances. To estimate T cell density, the total number of templates was divided by the number of input cells, which was inferred from the amount of DNA input. Recon with default parameters was used to estimate total repertoire diversity and clonality. Clonotypes with over 0.1% abundance in tumor and at least 32-fold higher abundance in tumor than in normal breast were defined as tumor-enriched. TCRdb provides this immuneACCESS table in a form limited to in-frame rearrangements. Some clones are lacking; in checked studies, under half of them reflect an unresolved V gene, and why the rest are absent is not known. From that table come the V and J calls and clone size; the DNA was used to work out D and trimming. For this sample the table gives about 25,000 clones, of which roughly 64% were detected only once. About 9.9% of the sample is in the top ten clones.

Taken from cysteine to phenylalanine, the CDR3 has 17 residues. The entry retains the CDR3 DNA only, 51 bases that are in frame from base 1. V and J are trimmed by 1 base and 0 bases, and the gene matches miss 1 base of the junction. Via the germline V gene, CDR1 is SGDLS and CDR2 YYNGEE. With respect to this clone: Its cognate antigen has yet to be identified. Nothing much larger sits one base from this clone, and base qualities are not available.

About 20-55 mg of tumor tissue was diced, and more than 3 ug of DNA was typically obtained. The study profiled bulk TCR beta-chain repertoires in matched peripheral blood, tumor and adjacent normal breast tissue taken from around 15 patients with early-stage breast cancer. Following resection, visually identified tumor tissue was excised and transferred into prechilled RNAlater. Tumor tissue (about 18-50 mg) was diced and homogenized in RLTplus buffer with beta-mercaptoethanol and antifoaming agent using a TissueLyser II. The Qiagen AllPrep DNA/RNA Mini kit was used to extract genomic DNA. The source material was breast tumor tissue. The chain uses TRBV9 and TRBJ2-2; 12 bases in the middle match TRBD2. The TCR was taken from a person in their sixties or seventies with breast cancer. Here is the DNA: TGTGCCAGCAGCGTACGGACTAGCGGGGCGAACACCGGGGAGCTGTTTTTT. It encodes CASSVRTSGANTGELFF.